This T cell receptor beta chain was recovered during a study of blood T cell repertoires in COVID-19. V dropped 0 bases and J dropped 1; count of bases not matched to a gene: 5. The CDR3 runs 16 residues. The germline V gene has CDR1 SGHRS and CDR2 YFSETQ. In the original analysis: Amplification of reference gene primers provided the estimated nucleated cell counts. Repertoires were generated with immunoSEQ multiplex PCR, while TCRdb's copy carries only in-frame clones and drops some. The D gene and trimming were derived from the DNA, and the V and J assignments and clone size from that table. The data hold around 150,000 clones, with roughly 89% observed a single time.

V gene TRBV5-1 combines with J gene TRBJ2-5; TRBD1 agrees at 8 bases. This TCR came from a woman in her thirties or forties with acute or convalescent COVID-19. The sequenced sample was peripheral blood. The CDR3 reads CASSLAPQGAQETQYF. CDR3 in DNA: TGCGCCAGCAGCTTGGCCCCTCAGGGGGCCCAAGAGACCCAGTACTTC.